Listed here are 30 T cell receptor beta chains from one sample, sequenced in a study of CD8 T cells in ankylosing spondylitis. TCRdb independently ran MiXCR on the 5' RACE reads; one entry per CDR3 protein. This table holds 150,000 to 200,000 distinct CDR3 sequences, about 20% found once. Material for sequencing was blood, either unsorted or a sorted T cell fraction (not recorded which). These TCRs come from a male donor under 30 with ankylosing spondylitis or in good health (not recorded which).

This clonotype appeared a few times. V and J are TRBV7-2 and TRBJ2-1; 9 bases line up with TRBD2. Trimming cost V 3 bases and J 8 bases; bases outside gene matches: 2. Germline V gene lookup returns CDR1 SGHTA and CDR2 FQGNSA. The CDR3 spans 13 residues. CDR3 sequence (DNA): TGTGCCAGCAGCTTTAGCGGGAGCGATGAGCAGTTCTTC. It codes for CASSFSGSDEQFF.

In its sample, this clonotype was seen once. This chain links TRBV19 with TRBJ2-7; 7 positions agree with TRBD1. The CDR3 extends over 15 amino acids. V dropped 0 bases and J dropped 2; count of bases not matched to a gene: 4. CDR1 is LNHDA and CDR2 is SQIVND in the germline V gene (reference sequence). CDR3 in DNA: TGTGCCAGTAGTATAGATCGGGGACAGACCTACGAGCAGTACTTC. Protein product: CASSIDRGQTYEQYF.

This clonotype occurred many times. The chain is built from TRBV10-3 and TRBJ2-5, with D unclear. V was shortened by 4 bases and J by 5 bases, with 11 bases between the two germline ends. Germline values: CDR1 ENHRY, CDR2 SYGVKD. The CDR3 loop spans 13 amino acids. CDR3 nucleotides: TGTGCCATCAGTGCAGCTGGGGTTGAGACCCAGTACTTC. Its translation is CAISAAGVETQYF.

This clonotype was recorded many times. The chain is built from TRBV6-2 or TRBV6-3 and TRBJ2-1, with 10 bases aligning to TRBD2. From germline, CDR1 is MNHEY and CDR2 SVGEGT. The V and J ends lost 7 bases and 4 bases, in that order; junction bases with no gene match: 10. The CDR3 sequence is 16 residues long. CDR3 sequence reads: CASTPIAGGVYNEQFF. The DNA of the CDR3 is TGTGCCAGCACTCCTATAGCGGGAGGCGTTTACAATGAGCAGTTCTTC.

In its sample, this clonotype was seen many times. The V gene is TRBV19, the J gene TRBJ2-3; D gene ambiguous. The CDR3 runs 13 residues. Germline CDR1 reads LNHDA; CDR2 reads SQIVND (reference sequence). V was clipped by 3 bases and J by 1 base, with 5 bases between them. The CDR3 loop is CASSIVGTDTQYF. CDR3 bases: TGTGCCAGTAGTATCGTTGGCACAGATACGCAGTATTTT.

This clonotype was observed many times. The J gene is TRBJ2-5, the V gene TRBV14; TRBD1 is a possible D gene (5 bases). V lost 4 bases and J lost 9, with 21 bases in between. This CDR3 comprises 15 residues. Germline CDR1 SGHDN, CDR2 FVKESK. The CDR3 sequence is CASSPYDSPSGPQYF. The CDR3, as DNA: TGTGCCAGCAGCCCCTATGATAGCCCATCAGGGCCCCAGTACTTC.

This clonotype was seen a few times. The chain has TRBV7-6 and TRBJ2-1; 7 nucleotides line up with TRBD2. The ends lost 4 bases at V and 6 bases at J; junction bases unmatched: 9. This CDR3 contains 15 residues. CDR1 SGHVS and CDR2 FNYEAQ come from the germline V gene. The CDR3, as DNA: TGTGCCAGCAGCTGGGAGCGGGACCCAGTCAATGAGCAGTTCTTC. Amino acids: CASSWERDPVNEQFF.

This clonotype came up many times. V gene TRBV4-3 combines with J gene TRBJ2-7; 9 bases agree with TRBD1. The CDR3 is 16 residues long. V was pared by 2 bases and J by 2 bases, with 7 bases of the junction left unmatched. Germline V CDR1 and CDR2: LGHNA, YSLEER. The CDR3 sequence is CASSQTGGGGPYEQYF. CDR3 nucleotide sequence: TGCGCCAGCAGCCAAACAGGGGGCGGCGGTCCCTACGAGCAGTACTTC.

The sample holds a few counts of this clonotype. The rearrangement uses TRBV29-1 and TRBJ2-3, with TRBD1 matching over 9 bases. CDR1 and CDR2 from the germline V gene are SQVTM and ANQGSEA. V lost 8 bases to trimming and J lost 4 bases; unmatched junction nucleotides: 7. The CDR3 runs 13 residues. The CDR3 DNA reads as TGCAGCTCAACAGGGGGCGCGTCAGATACGCAGTATTTT. This translates into CSSTGGASDTQYF.

This clonotype occurred many times. This chain connects TRBV4-2 to TRBJ2-5; perhaps TRBD1 as D (6 bases). Germline CDR1 is LGHNA and CDR2 is YNFKEQ. Trimming shortened V by 4 bases and J by 5 bases, and 11 bases separated the two germline ends. CDR3 length: 13 residues. CDR3 protein: CASSLLGAETQYF. CDR3 DNA: TGTGCCAGCAGCCTCCTGGGGGCTGAGACCCAGTACTTC.

This clonotype was counted a few times. V and J are TRBV28 and TRBJ1-6; D gene uncertain. V shed 8 bases and J shed 7 bases, with 15 bases lying between them. The CDR3 totals 14 residues. Germline V gene data show CDR1 as MDHEN and CDR2 as SYDVKM. This chain's CDR3 is CASSHGRRNSPLHF. DNA for the CDR3: TGTGCCAGCTCCCACGGTCGTCGGAATTCACCCCTCCACTTT.

The V call is TRBV7-6, the J call TRBJ2-2; tentative D call: TRBD1 (6 bases). CDR3 length: 17 residues. The germline V and J ends were trimmed by 1 base and 0 bases, with 12 bases remaining between them. Germline CDR1 SGHVS, CDR2 FNYEAQ. CDR3 protein: CASSLEPGHPNTGELFF. CDR3 bases: TGTGCCAGCAGCTTAGAGCCGGGACACCCGAACACCGGGGAGCTGTTTTTT.

This clonotype was seen ten or more times. V usage is TRBV20-1 and J usage is TRBJ1-3; perhaps TRBD1 as D (6 bases). V gave up 3 bases and J gave up 0 bases, with 9 bases separating them. This CDR3 has 14 amino acids. In germline, CDR1 is DFQATT, CDR2 SNEGSKA (reference sequence). CDR3 amino acids: CSASGDISGNTIYF. CDR3 DNA: TGCAGTGCTAGTGGGGACATCTCTGGAAACACCATATATTTT.

This clonotype was detected ten times or more. The rearrangement links TRBV27 to TRBJ2-1; the D is unclear. V lost 7 bases and J lost 5, with 15 bases in between. Per germline, CDR1 MNHEY and CDR2 SMNVEV (reference sequence). The CDR3 spans 14 residues. CDR3 region: CASTPSWVHNEQFF. DNA of the CDR3: TGTGCCAGCACCCCCTCCTGGGTACACAATGAGCAGTTCTTC.

V is TRBV27 and J is TRBJ2-7; TRBD1 matches at 8 bases. The CDR3 extends over 14 amino acids. CDR1 and CDR2 from the germline V gene are MNHEY and SMNVEV (reference sequence). V lost 8 bases to trimming and J lost 3 bases; unmatched junction nucleotides: 9. The CDR3 loop reads CASRPRTGSYEQYF. CDR3 DNA: TGTGCCAGCCGACCCCGGACAGGGAGCTACGAGCAGTACTTC.

This clonotype has at least ten counts. J is TRBJ2-7 and V is TRBV11-3; D not resolved. The CDR3 spans 13 residues. Germline CDR1 SGHNT, CDR2 YENEEA. V lost 4 bases and J 3 bases, leaving 10 bases between the germline ends. In DNA form, the CDR3 reads TGTGCCAGCAGCTGGGCTGTTGGCTACGAGCAGTACGTC. Its translation is CASSWAVGYEQYV.

This clonotype was picked up a small number of times. The rearrangement joins TRBV29-1 to TRBJ2-6, with D possibly matching TRBD2 (6 bases). Germline CDR1 reads SQVTM; CDR2 reads ANQGSEA. This CDR3 spans 13 amino acids. V shed 7 bases and J shed 1 base, with 8 bases lying between them. CDR3 residues: CSAAGSGANVLTF. The CDR3 nucleotides are TGCAGCGCCGCGGGATCTGGGGCCAACGTCCTGACTTTC.

This chain links TRBV7-9 with TRBJ2-7; 10 bases line up with TRBD2. The V segment lost 1 base and the J segment 6 bases; nucleotides outside the gene matches: 6. Germline V lookup: CDR1 SEHNR, CDR2 FQNEAQ (reference sequence). The CDR3 sequence is 15 residues long. CDR3 DNA sequence: TGTGCCAGCAGCTTAGGGTATAGCGGGAGGTCCGAGCAGTACGTC. Its translation: CASSLGYSGRSEQYV.

This clonotype was found many times. This chain joins TRBV20-1 and TRBJ2-7, with 9 bases fitting TRBD2. In germline, CDR1 is DFQATT, CDR2 SNEGSKA (reference sequence). The CDR3 length is 15 residues. Trimming at V came to 0 bases and at J to 2 bases, leaving 5 bases not matched to a gene. CDR3 nucleotides: TGCAGTGCTAGAGATCGTAGCGGGAGACCCTACGAGCAGTACGTC. Translation: CSARDRSGRPYEQYV.

This clonotype appeared many times. The chain combines TRBV5-5 with TRBJ2-7, with TRBD1 matching over 7 bases. The V gene's germline CDR1 is SGHKS and CDR2 YYEKEE (reference sequence). The CDR3 runs to 16 residues. The J segment lost 4 bases and the V segment lost 4 bases, leaving 14 bases of the junction unmatched. The CDR3, as DNA: TGTGCCAGCAGCGGCAGATTACAGGGGATTCGATACGAGCAGTACTTC. Its protein is CASSGRLQGIRYEQYF.

This clonotype has a count of ten or more. The rearrangement joins TRBV5-1 to TRBJ2-7, with TRBD1 identical over 7 bases. V lost 7 bases to trimming and J lost 0 bases; unmatched junction nucleotides: 7. CDR3 size: 14 residues. CDR1 and CDR2 (germline): SGHRS, YFSETQ. The CDR3 loop reads CASSDRDSSYEQYF. The CDR3 nucleotides are TGCGCCAGCTCGGACCGGGACAGCTCCTACGAGCAGTACTTC.

This clonotype was observed at least ten times. The J gene is TRBJ2-3, the V gene TRBV29-1; 10 bases map to TRBD2. V was pared by 0 bases and J by 2 bases, with 5 bases of the junction left unmatched. The CDR3 is 16 amino acids. The germline CDR1 and CDR2 sequences are SQVTM and ANQGSEA. CDR3 in DNA: TGCAGCGTTGAAGAAAGGACTAGCGGATTCACAGATACGCAGTATTTT. It codes for CSVEERTSGFTDTQYF.

The chain combines TRBV20-1 with TRBJ1-2; tentative D call: TRBD1 (5 bases). V lost 3 bases and J 5 bases, leaving 16 bases between the germline ends. The CDR3 sequence is 14 residues long. Germline lookup yields CDR1 DFQATT and CDR2 SNEGSKA (reference sequence). The CDR3 sequence: CSASGARGFYGYTF. The DNA for the CDR3 is TGCAGTGCTAGTGGGGCTCGAGGTTTTTATGGCTACACCTTC.

This clonotype was observed many times. CDR3 sequence: CASSLGQEAFF. DNA of the CDR3: TGTGCCAGCAGCTTGGGACAGGAAGCTTTCTTT. The chain links TRBV7-9 to TRBJ1-1; TRBD1 matches at 7 bases. CDR1 SEHNR and CDR2 FQNEAQ come from the germline V gene (reference sequence). This CDR3 contains 11 residues. Unmatched junction bases numbered 0, after V lost 3 bases and J lost 8 bases.

In its sample, this clonotype was seen many times. The chain links TRBV5-1 to TRBJ2-1, with 12 bases fitting TRBD2. This CDR3 comprises 19 residues. The germline gives CDR1 SGHRS, CDR2 YFSETQ. V shed 0 bases, J shed 4 bases, and the junction held 11 bases outside the gene matches. The CDR3, as DNA: TGCGCCAGCAGCTTGGAGTCGCTAGCGGGAGGGAATCCTTACAATGAGCAGTTCTTC. This translates into CASSLESLAGGNPYNEQFF.

This clonotype was recorded many times. This chain connects TRBV12-3 or TRBV12-4 to TRBJ1-6; TRBD1 matches at 9 bases. There are 14 residues in the CDR3. The V gene end was trimmed by 6 bases and the J gene end by 10 bases; junction bases not matched to a gene: 7. This CDR3 is CASRSTGGRSPLHF. The CDR3 coding sequence is TGTGCCAGCAGATCAACAGGGGGCCGCTCACCCCTCCACTTT.

The genes are TRBV5-1 and TRBJ2-5; D may be TRBD2 (7 bases). Germline V lookup: CDR1 SGHRS, CDR2 YFSETQ. With 3 bases removed from V and 5 bases from J, the gap between germline ends came to 14 bases. The CDR3 is 14 amino acids. The CDR3 nucleotides read TGCGCCAGCAGCTCGGACAGCGGGACGGAGACCCAGTACTTC. Its protein product is CASSSDSGTETQYF.

The rearrangement links TRBV20-1 to TRBJ2-1; 12 bases agree with TRBD2. This CDR3 contains 18 residues. The V gene's germline CDR1 is DFQATT and CDR2 SNEGSKA (reference sequence). With V trimmed by 6 bases and J by 3 bases, 15 bases remained unmatched. CDR3 sequence: CSAHSSSGRASVYNEQFF. CDR3 in DNA: TGCAGTGCCCACTCTTCTAGCGGGAGGGCCTCTGTCTACAATGAGCAGTTCTTC.

This clonotype was counted ten times or more. DNA for the CDR3: TGTGCCATCAGTGAAGGTACCTACGAGCAGTACTTC. It specifies CAISEGTYEQYF. The chain couples TRBV10-3 to TRBJ2-7; D is undetermined. Germline CDR1 is ENHRY and CDR2 is SYGVKD. Trimming removed 3 bases from V and 2 bases from J, with 5 bases in between. The CDR3 sequence is 12 residues long.

This clonotype appeared many times. V is TRBV20-1 and J is TRBJ2-7, with D perhaps matching TRBD2 (6 bases). Trimming removed 5 bases from V and 6 bases from J, with 17 bases in between. CDR1 DFQATT and CDR2 SNEGSKA come from the germline V gene (reference sequence). The CDR3 consists of 13 residues. As DNA, the CDR3 is TGCAGTGCTCCGTTTCTTGTGGGGGGCGAGCAGTACTTC. Its translation: CSAPFLVGGEQYF.